The next 8 T cell receptor beta chains were all read from a single sample in a study of blood T cell repertoires in COVID-19. Clones were read by immunoSEQ multiplex PCR, and TCRdb kept only the in-frame ones, dropping some. This sample carries about 210,000 clones, about 90% of them seen once, and the ten largest clones take 1% to 1.5%. Sequencing used peripheral blood. All receptors come from a man between 25 and 39 years old with acute or convalescent COVID-19.

This clone has only one observation. The rearrangement joins TRBV27 to TRBJ1-1, with D unclear. V shed 6 bases and J shed 1 base, with 9 bases lying between them. From germline, CDR1 is MNHEY and CDR2 SMNVEV (reference sequence). The CDR3 loop spans 13 amino acids. CDR3 nucleotides: TGTGCCAGCAGGGTCCGAGAGAACACTGAAGCTTTCTTT. Protein product: CASRVRENTEAFF.

The chain recombines TRBV5-4 with TRBJ1-4, with D uncertain. Trimming took off 3 bases at V and 8 bases at J, with 14 bases between the two ends. Germline V lookup: CDR1 SGHNT, CDR2 YYREEE (reference sequence). This CDR3 has 14 amino acids. This chain's CDR3 is CASSSGSEMEKLFF. The CDR3 region has the DNA TGTGCCAGCAGCTCGGGGTCTGAGATGGAAAAACTGTTTTTT.

The rearrangement joins TRBV24-1 to TRBJ2-7, with D tentatively TRBD2 (5 bases). The CDR3 loop spans 11 amino acids. CDR1 and CDR2 from the germline V gene are KGHDR and SFDVKD. V was shortened by 4 bases and J by 6 bases, with 6 bases between the two germline ends. CDR3 DNA: TGTGCCACCAGTGAGGGAGCCGAGCAGTACTTC. Its protein is CATSEGAEQYF.

This sequence joins TRBV3-1 (or the pseudogene TRBV3-2) and TRBJ2-1, with 9 bases identical to TRBD2. The CDR3 totals 14 residues. Germline-derived CDR1 and CDR2 are LGHDT and YNNKEL (reference sequence). V was clipped by 3 bases and J by 9 bases; unmatched bases: 6. The CDR3 DNA reads as TGTGCCAGCAGCCAGCGGGAGGGCTTTTTTGAGCAGTTCTTC. The encoded protein is CASSQREGFFEQFF.

V is TRBV7-6 and J is TRBJ2-1; TRBD2 aligns across 15 bases. Losses at the gene ends were 1 base for V and 0 bases for J; bases not matched to a gene: 10. The CDR3 spans 21 residues. Germline V CDR1 and CDR2: SGHVS, FNYEAQ. This chain's CDR3 is CASSLGPGLAGGGSSYNEQFF. In DNA form, the CDR3 reads TGTGCCAGCAGCTTAGGCCCGGGACTAGCGGGAGGCGGAAGCTCCTACAATGAGCAGTTCTTC.

This rearrangement joins TRBV30 to TRBJ2-3; the D gene is possibly TRBD2 (5 bases). Trimming removed 3 bases at V and 4 bases at J, with 11 bases between. The germline CDR1 and CDR2 sequences are GTSNPN and SVGIG (reference sequence). The CDR3 is 13 residues long. CDR3 loop: CAWRRTGADTQYF. In DNA, the CDR3 is TGTGCCTGGAGAAGGACCGGGGCAGATACGCAGTATTTT. The full variable domain, completed using reference TRBV30 and TRBJ2-3, is SQTIHQWPATLVQPVGSPLSLECTVEGTSNPNLYWYRQAAGRGLQLLFYSVGIGQISSEVPQNLSASRPQDRQFILSSKKLLLSDSGFYLCAWRRTGADTQYFGPGTRLTVL.

The CDR3 nucleotides read TGTGCCAGCAGTTTAAGAGGGTTTCGGGACAGCTTTTATACGCAGTATTTT. This translates into CASSLRGFRDSFYTQYF. The chain is built from TRBV27 and TRBJ2-3, with 7 bases identical to TRBD1. There are 17 residues in the CDR3. Germline assignment: CDR1 MNHEY and CDR2 SMNVEV (reference sequence). The V and J ends lost 2 bases and 7 bases, in that order; junction bases with no gene match: 15.

V is TRBV5-4 and J is TRBJ1-2; D might be TRBD1 (5 bases). Germline CDR1 SGHNT, CDR2 YYREEE (reference sequence). Trimming removed 0 bases from V and 6 bases from J, with 12 bases in between. The CDR3 sequence is 14 residues long. CDR3 in amino acids: CASSLGAGRNGYTF. Written as DNA, the CDR3 is TGTGCCAGCAGCTTGGGAGCAGGGAGGAATGGCTACACCTTC.